This T cell receptor beta chain was identified during a study of cytomegalovirus exposure and HLA in healthy donors. In the PCR, 60 Vbeta and 13 Jbeta primers were used. Sequencing was performed with immunoSEQ multiplex PCR; in TCRdb, only in-frame clones are kept and a portion is missing. The repertoire has about 190,000 clones, roughly 79% of them found once; the top ten carry roughly 1.6%. Notes on the study in general: A later analysis linked a missense DCLRE1C variant to TCR beta V- and J-gene trimming. Productive status was seen about 90% or about 30% of the time for most TCR beta V segments in an earlier analysis. According to the study, 160 or so TCR beta chains were cytomegalovirus-associated.

The V gene lost 3 bases and the J gene lost 0 bases, with 12 bases spanning the gap. The CDR3 is 16 amino acids. CDR1 is SGHVS, CDR2 FQNEAQ, per germline. Note on this clone: Its antigen is still unknown.

The chain employs TRBV7-8 and TRBJ1-3; D call uncertain. Sequencing was performed on PBMCs. The receptor's source is a woman aged 18-30 years in good health and CMV-seronegative. Here the CDR3 reads CASSFGGRTSGNTIYF. The CDR3 region has the DNA TGTGCCAGCAGCTTTGGAGGGAGAACCTCTGGAAACACCATATATTTT. The full variable domain, with the rest looked up from reference TRBV7-8 and TRBJ1-3, is GAGVSQSPRYKVAKRGQDVALRCDPISGHVSLFWYQQALGQGPEFLTYFQNEAQLDKSGLPSDRFFAERPEGSVSTLKIQRTQQEDSAVYLCASSFGGRTSGNTIYFGEGSWLTVV.